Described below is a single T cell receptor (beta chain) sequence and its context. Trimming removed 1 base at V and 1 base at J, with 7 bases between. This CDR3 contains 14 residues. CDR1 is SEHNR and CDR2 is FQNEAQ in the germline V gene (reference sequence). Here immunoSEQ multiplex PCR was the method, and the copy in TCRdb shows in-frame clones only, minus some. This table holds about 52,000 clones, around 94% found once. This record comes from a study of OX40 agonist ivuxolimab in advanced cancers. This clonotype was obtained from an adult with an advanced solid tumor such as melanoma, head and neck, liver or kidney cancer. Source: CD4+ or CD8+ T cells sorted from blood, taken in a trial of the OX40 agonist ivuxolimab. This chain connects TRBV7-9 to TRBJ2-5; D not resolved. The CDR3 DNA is TGTGCCAGCAGCTTAGTACTCAGCCAAGAGACCCAGTACTTC. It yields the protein CASSLVLSQETQYF.